This TCR beta chain was obtained from a study of blood T cells in healthy people across ages. A second PCR of about 6 to 11 cycles used a sample-barcoded 5' primer and a J-beta primer mix. Using its own MiXCR run on the 5' RACE reads, TCRdb lists one record per CDR3 protein. The table has around 1,800,000 distinct CDR3 sequences, more than 35% seen once; the top ten hold roughly 23%. Broader study findings: Total diversity from one million sequenced T cells was likely underestimated.

This clonotype was seen a few times. Its antigen is still unknown. Germline assignment: CDR1 SEHNR and CDR2 FQNEAQ (reference sequence). This CDR3 is 16 amino acids long. J lost 1 base, V lost 5 bases, and 5 bases had no gene match. This sequence was found in a human donor in good health. The chain is built from TRBV7-9 and TRBJ2-1, with 10 positions matching TRBD1. Sequenced: blood. The CDR3 loop reads CASSPGTGESYNEQFF. As DNA, the CDR3 is TGTGCCAGCAGCCCAGGGACAGGGGAGTCCTACAATGAGCAGTTCTTC.